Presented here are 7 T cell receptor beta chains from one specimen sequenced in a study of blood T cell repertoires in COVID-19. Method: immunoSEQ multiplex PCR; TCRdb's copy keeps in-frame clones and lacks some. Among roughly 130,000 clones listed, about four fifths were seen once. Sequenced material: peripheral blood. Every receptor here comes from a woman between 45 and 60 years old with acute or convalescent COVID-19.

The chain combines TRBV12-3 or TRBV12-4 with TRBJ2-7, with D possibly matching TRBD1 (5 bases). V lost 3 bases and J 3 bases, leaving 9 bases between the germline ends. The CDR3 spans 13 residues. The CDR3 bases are TGTGCCAGCAGTTTTGAGGACAACTACGAGCAGTACTTC. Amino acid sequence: CASSFEDNYEQYF.

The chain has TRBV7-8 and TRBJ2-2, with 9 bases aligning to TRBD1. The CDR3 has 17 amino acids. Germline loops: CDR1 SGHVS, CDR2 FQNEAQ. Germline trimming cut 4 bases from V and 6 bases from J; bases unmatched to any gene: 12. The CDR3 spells CASSSLKGQGFSGELFF. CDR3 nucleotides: TGTGCCAGCAGCTCACTCAAAGGACAGGGGTTTTCCGGGGAGCTGTTTTTT.

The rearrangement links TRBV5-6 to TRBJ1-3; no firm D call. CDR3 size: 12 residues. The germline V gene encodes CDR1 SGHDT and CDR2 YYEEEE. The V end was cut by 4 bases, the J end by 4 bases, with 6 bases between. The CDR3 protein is CASSKQGNTIYF. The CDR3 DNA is TGTGCCAGCAGCAAACAGGGAAACACCATATATTTT.

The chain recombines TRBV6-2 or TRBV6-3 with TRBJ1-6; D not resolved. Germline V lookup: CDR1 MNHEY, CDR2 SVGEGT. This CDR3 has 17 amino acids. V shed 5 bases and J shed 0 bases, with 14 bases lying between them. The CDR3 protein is CASSGRRRSSYNSPLHF. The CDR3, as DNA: TGTGCCAGCAGTGGCCGGCGAAGGAGCTCCTATAATTCACCCCTCCACTTT.

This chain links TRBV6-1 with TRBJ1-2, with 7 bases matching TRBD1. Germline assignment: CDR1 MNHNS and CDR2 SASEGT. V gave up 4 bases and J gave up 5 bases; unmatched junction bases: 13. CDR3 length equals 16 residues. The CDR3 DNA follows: TGTGCCAGCAGTGGGGGACAGCCTTTATTCGGGTATGGCTACACCTTC. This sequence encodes CASSGGQPLFGYGYTF.

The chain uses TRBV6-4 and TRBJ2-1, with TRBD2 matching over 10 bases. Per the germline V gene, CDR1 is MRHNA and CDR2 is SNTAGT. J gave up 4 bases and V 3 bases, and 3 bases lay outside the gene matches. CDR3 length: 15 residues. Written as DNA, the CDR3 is TGTGCCAGCAGTGAAGTGACTAGCGGGTACAATGAGCAGTTCTTC. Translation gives CASSEVTSGYNEQFF.

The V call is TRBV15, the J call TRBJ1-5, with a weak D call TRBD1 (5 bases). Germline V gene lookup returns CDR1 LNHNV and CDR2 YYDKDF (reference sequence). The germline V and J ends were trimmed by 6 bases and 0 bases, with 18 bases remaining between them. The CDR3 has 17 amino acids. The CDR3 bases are TGTGCCACCAGGAGGATCGACAGTCGAGGTAGCAATCAGCCCCAGCATTTT. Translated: CATRRIDSRGSNQPQHF.